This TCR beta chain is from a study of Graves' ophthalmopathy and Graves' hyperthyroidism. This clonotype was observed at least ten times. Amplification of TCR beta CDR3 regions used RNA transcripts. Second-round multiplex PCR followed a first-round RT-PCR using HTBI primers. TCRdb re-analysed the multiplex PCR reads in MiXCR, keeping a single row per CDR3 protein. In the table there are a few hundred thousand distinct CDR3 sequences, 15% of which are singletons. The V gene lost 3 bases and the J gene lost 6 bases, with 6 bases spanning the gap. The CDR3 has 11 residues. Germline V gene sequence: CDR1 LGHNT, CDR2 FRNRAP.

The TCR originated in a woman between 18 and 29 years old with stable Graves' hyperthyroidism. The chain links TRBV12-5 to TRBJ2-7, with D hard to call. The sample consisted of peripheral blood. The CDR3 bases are TGTGCTAGTGGTTTCTCAGGCGAGCAGTACTTC. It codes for CASGFSGEQYF.